These 19 T cell receptor beta chains were sequenced from one sample in a study of Ad26.COV2.S vaccination and SARS-CoV-2 variants. Treatment indicated: some 19 received Ad26.COV2.S at low or high dose, single or two shots; 5 received placebo; per-sample allocation not given. Following the first vaccine or placebo injection, samples were taken on day 63. Assay: immunoSEQ multiplex PCR; the TCRdb copy retains only in-frame clones and omits some. The repertoire includes about 420,000 clones, 88% of them detected once, and 3.6% sits in the top ten. This specimen was peripheral blood, taken in a trial of Ad26.COV2.S vaccine versus placebo. The receptors were gathered from a person between 18 and 65 years old who received the Ad26.COV2.S COVID-19 vaccine or a placebo.

The V and J genes are TRBV10-1 and TRBJ2-7; D could derive from TRBD1 or TRBD2 (5 bases each). V shed 6 bases and J shed 1 base, with 16 bases lying between them. There are 15 residues in the CDR3. Germline CDR1 and CDR2: WNHNN and SYGVQD (reference sequence). The CDR3 protein is CASRIPGRKSYEQYF. CDR3 nucleotides: TGCGCCAGCAGAATACCGGGACGAAAATCCTACGAGCAGTACTTC.

This clone showed up just once. This rearrangement joins TRBV6-5 to TRBJ2-1; TRBD2 matches at 9 bases. V shed 6 bases, J shed 6 bases, and the junction held 9 bases outside the gene matches. The CDR3 contains 15 residues. CDR1 and CDR2 from the germline V gene are MNHEY and SVGAGI. CDR3 in DNA: TGTGCCAGCAGACCCTCTAGCGGGGACCTCAATGAGCAGTTCTTC. Translated, it gives CASRPSSGDLNEQFF.

This clone was counted once. The gene calls are TRBV5-6 and TRBJ1-5; TRBD1 matches at 11 bases. J gave up 6 bases and V 2 bases, and 7 bases lay outside the gene matches. There are 16 residues in the CDR3. Germline CDR1 SGHDT, CDR2 YYEEEE. The CDR3 protein is CASSLKGTGGIQPQHF. DNA of the CDR3: TGTGCCAGCAGCTTAAAAGGGACAGGGGGTATTCAGCCCCAGCATTTT.

In this sample, this clone turned up a few times. The chain employs TRBV19 and TRBJ2-3, with D perhaps TRBD1 (5 bases). Deletions cut 2 bases from V and 6 bases from J, with 9 bases between. The CDR3 runs 13 residues. The germline gives CDR1 LNHDA, CDR2 SQIVND (reference sequence). CDR3 bases: TGTGCCAGTAGTATACGCAGGGCGGATACGCAGTATTTT. It translates to CASSIRRADTQYF.

V usage is TRBV29-1 and J usage is TRBJ1-2; 8 bases line up with TRBD1. The CDR3 loop spans 13 amino acids. CDR1 is SQVTM and CDR2 is ANQGSEA in the germline V gene. V shed 3 bases and J 3 bases; nucleotides not matched to a gene: 3. The CDR3 DNA sequence: TGCAGCGTTGAGCCGACAGGGGACTATGGCTACACCTTC. Translation gives CSVEPTGDYGYTF.

The chain couples TRBV4-1 to TRBJ2-3; 7 bases fit TRBD2. The CDR3 has 17 amino acids. CDR1 MGHRA and CDR2 YSYEKL come from the germline V gene. V gave up 0 bases and J gave up 4 bases; unmatched junction bases: 10. The CDR3 nucleotides read TGCGCCAGCAGCCAAGATTTGGTCGGGGGGATCGCAGATACGCAGTATTTT. It yields the protein CASSQDLVGGIADTQYF.

A single count supports this clone. The chain joins TRBV5-1 to TRBJ2-5; 15 bases map to TRBD2. The CDR3 runs 18 residues. The V gene end was trimmed by 3 bases and the J gene end by 4 bases; junction bases not matched to a gene: 10. Germline-derived CDR1 and CDR2 are SGHRS and YFSETQ. The CDR3 is CASSSRTSGGAWVETQYF. The CDR3 DNA is TGCGCCAGCAGCTCGCGGACTAGCGGGGGGGCTTGGGTAGAGACCCAGTACTTC.

The gene calls are TRBV29-1 and TRBJ2-3, with TRBD2 matching 16 bases. The CDR3 runs 17 residues. CDR1 and CDR2 from the germline V gene are SQVTM and ANQGSEA. Losses at the gene ends were 2 bases for V and 5 bases for J; bases not matched to a gene: 7. In DNA, the CDR3 is TGCAGCGTTGAACCGGGACTAGCGGGGGGGCCTGGAGATACGCAGTATTTT. As protein: CSVEPGLAGGPGDTQYF.

The chain has TRBV5-1 and TRBJ1-1, with D uncertain. There are 13 residues in the CDR3. Germline V gene data show CDR1 as SGHRS and CDR2 as YFSETQ. Trimming removed 0 bases at V and 5 bases at J, with 8 bases between. The CDR3 region is CASSLGVATEAFF. The CDR3 DNA sequence: TGCGCCAGCAGCTTGGGGGTTGCGACTGAAGCTTTCTTT. Filled out from reference TRBV5-1 and TRBJ1-1, the complete variable domain reads KAGVTQTPRYLIKTRGQQVTLSCSPISGHRSVSWYQQTPGQGLQFLFEYFSETQRNKGNFPGRFSGRQFSNSRSEMNVSTLELGDSALYLCASSLGVATEAFFGQGTRLTVV.

The J gene is TRBJ2-7, the V gene TRBV19; TRBD2 might be the D (6 bases). Trimming took 7 bases from V and 1 from J, leaving 14 bases between them. Germline V CDR1 and CDR2: LNHDA, SQIVND (reference sequence). CDR3 length: 14 residues. The CDR3 sequence: CASTLTAGSYEQYF. CDR3 DNA: TGTGCCAGTACCCTTACCGCGGGGTCCTACGAGCAGTACTTC.

The chain couples TRBV6-5 to TRBJ2-5; possible D gene TRBD1, 6 bases. V was clipped by 4 bases and J by 5 bases, with 17 bases between them. The CDR3 spans 15 residues. CDR1 and CDR2 from the germline V gene are MNHEY and SVGAGI. The CDR3 reads CASSLTPGHGETQYF. The CDR3 nucleotides are TGTGCCAGCAGTTTGACTCCGGGACATGGGGAGACCCAGTACTTC.

This chain uses TRBV7-9 with TRBJ2-6; 7 nucleotides line up with TRBD1. The germline gives CDR1 SEHNR, CDR2 FQNEAQ (reference sequence). CDR3 length: 17 amino acids. J gave up 0 bases and V 5 bases, and 7 bases lay outside the gene matches. CDR3 loop: CASSPQGTNSGANVLTF. The DNA for the CDR3 is TGTGCCAGCAGCCCACAGGGGACCAACTCTGGGGCCAACGTCCTGACTTTC.

The chain combines TRBV5-8 with TRBJ1-6, with D hard to call. The CDR3 has 14 residues. V lost 0 bases and J 4 bases, leaving 5 bases between the germline ends. The germline V gene has CDR1 SGHTS and CDR2 YDEGEE. CDR3: CASSLAIYNSPLHF. CDR3 in DNA: TGTGCCAGCAGCTTGGCTATTTATAATTCACCCCTCCACTTT.

The V call is TRBV4-1, the J call TRBJ2-7, with TRBD1 matching over 9 bases. This CDR3 contains 15 residues. Trimming at V came to 3 bases and at J to 5 bases, leaving 8 bases not matched to a gene. In germline, CDR1 is MGHRA, CDR2 YSYEKL. The DNA for the CDR3 is TGCGCCAGCAGCCACCGGACAGGGGTATTAAACGAGCAGTACTTC. It codes for CASSHRTGVLNEQYF.

This clone is a singleton in its sample. The chain links TRBV7-2 to TRBJ1-1; possible D gene TRBD1, 5 bases. The CDR3 sequence is 14 residues long. CDR1 and CDR2 from the germline V gene are SGHTA and FQGNSA. V lost 1 base to trimming and J lost 4 bases, with 10 bases between them. CDR3 loop: CASSLGVRGTEAFF. CDR3 nucleotide sequence: TGTGCCAGCAGCTTAGGGGTTAGGGGCACTGAAGCTTTCTTT.

This chain uses TRBV9 with TRBJ2-1; D not certain. Trimming cost V 2 bases and J 5 bases, with 5 bases left between them. The CDR3 length is 12 residues. Germline-derived CDR1 and CDR2 are SGDLS and YYNGEE. The CDR3 nucleotides are TGTGCCAGCAGCGTGAGGAACAATGAGCAGTTCTTC. This sequence encodes CASSVRNNEQFF. Together with reference TRBV9 and TRBJ2-1, the CDR3 gives the full variable domain: DSGVTQTPKHLITATGQRVTLRCSPRSGDLSVYWYQQSLDQGLQFLIQYYNGEERAKGNILERFSAQQFPDLHSELNLSSLELGDSALYFCASSVRNNEQFFGPGTRLTVL.

The rearrangement uses TRBV5-1 and TRBJ1-1, with D possibly being TRBD1 (6 bases). Germline lookup yields CDR1 SGHRS and CDR2 YFSETQ. The CDR3 spans 13 residues. The germline V and J ends were trimmed by 4 bases and 7 bases, with 14 bases remaining between them. In DNA, the CDR3 is TGCGCCAGCAGCGCCTACAGGGAAGGTGAAGCTTTCTTT. Translating it yields CASSAYREGEAFF.

The J gene is TRBJ2-3, the V gene TRBV12-3 or TRBV12-4; TRBD1 or TRBD2 may be the D gene (5 bases each). CDR3 length: 12 amino acids. Trimming removed 3 bases at V and 10 bases at J, with 11 bases between. This CDR3 is CASSFGAPPQYF. The CDR3 DNA is TGTGCCAGCAGTTTCGGGGCTCCCCCGCAGTATTTT.

CDR3 protein: CASSGGGEIHGGNYGYTF. The CDR3 coding sequence is TGTGCCAGCAGTGGAGGTGGGGAGATTCATGGGGGGAACTATGGCTACACCTTC. The rearrangement links TRBV6-4 to TRBJ1-2, with D perhaps TRBD1 (5 bases). Trimming took off 4 bases at V and 2 bases at J, with 23 bases between the two ends. The CDR3 covers 18 residues. Germline V gives CDR1 MRHNA, CDR2 SNTAGT.